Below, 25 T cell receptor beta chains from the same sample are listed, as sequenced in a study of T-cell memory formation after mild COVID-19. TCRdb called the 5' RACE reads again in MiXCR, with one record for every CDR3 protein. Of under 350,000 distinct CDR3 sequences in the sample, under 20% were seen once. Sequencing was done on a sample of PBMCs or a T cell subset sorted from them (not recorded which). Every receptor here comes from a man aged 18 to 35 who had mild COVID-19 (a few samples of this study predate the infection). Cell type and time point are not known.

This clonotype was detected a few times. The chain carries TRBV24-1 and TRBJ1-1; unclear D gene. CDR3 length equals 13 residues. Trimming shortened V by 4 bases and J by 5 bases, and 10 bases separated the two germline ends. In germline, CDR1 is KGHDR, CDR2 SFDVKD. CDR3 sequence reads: CATSDPLRTEAFF. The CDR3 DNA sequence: TGTGCCACCAGTGACCCCCTCAGGACTGAAGCTTTCTTT.

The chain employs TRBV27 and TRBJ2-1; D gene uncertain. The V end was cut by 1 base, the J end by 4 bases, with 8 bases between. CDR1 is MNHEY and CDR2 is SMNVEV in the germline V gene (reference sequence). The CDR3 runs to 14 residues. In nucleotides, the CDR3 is TGTGCCAGCAGTTTATTGTCCAGGTACAATGAGCAGTTCTTC. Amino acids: CASSLLSRYNEQFF.

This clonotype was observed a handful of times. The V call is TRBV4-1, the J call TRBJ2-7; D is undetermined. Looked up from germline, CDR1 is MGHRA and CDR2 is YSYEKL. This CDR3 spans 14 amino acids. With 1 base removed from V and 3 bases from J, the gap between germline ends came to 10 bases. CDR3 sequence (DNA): TGCGCCAGCAGCCAAGCAGAATGGGGCTACGAGCAGTACTTC. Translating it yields CASSQAEWGYEQYF.

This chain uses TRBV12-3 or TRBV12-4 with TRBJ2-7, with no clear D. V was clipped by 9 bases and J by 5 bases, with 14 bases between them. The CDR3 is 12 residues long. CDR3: CARRYLYNEQYF. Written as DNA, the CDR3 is TGTGCCAGGAGATACCTCTACAACGAGCAGTACTTC.

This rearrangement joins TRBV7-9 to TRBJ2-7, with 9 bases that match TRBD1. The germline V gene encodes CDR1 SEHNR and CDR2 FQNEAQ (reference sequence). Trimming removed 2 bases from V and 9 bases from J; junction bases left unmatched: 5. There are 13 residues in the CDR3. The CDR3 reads CASSLSGQGRQYV. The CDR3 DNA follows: TGTGCCAGCAGCTTATCGGGACAGGGACGGCAGTACGTC.

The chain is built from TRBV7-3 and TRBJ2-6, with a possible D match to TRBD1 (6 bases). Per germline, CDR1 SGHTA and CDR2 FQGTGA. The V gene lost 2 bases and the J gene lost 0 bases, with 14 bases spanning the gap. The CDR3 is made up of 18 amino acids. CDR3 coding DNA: TGTGCCAGCAGCTTATTAGGGGGACCACCCTCTGGGGCCAACGTCCTGACTTTC. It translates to CASSLLGGPPSGANVLTF.

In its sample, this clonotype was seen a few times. The CDR3 protein is CASSLRQGQTYGYTF. The CDR3 DNA sequence: TGTGCCAGCAGTTTACGACAGGGGCAGACCTATGGCTACACCTTC. The chain uses TRBV6-6 and TRBJ1-2; 8 bases are a match to TRBD1. This CDR3 has 15 residues. J lost 4 bases, V lost 4 bases, and 8 bases had no gene match. CDR1 is MNHNY and CDR2 is SVGAGI in the germline V gene (reference sequence).

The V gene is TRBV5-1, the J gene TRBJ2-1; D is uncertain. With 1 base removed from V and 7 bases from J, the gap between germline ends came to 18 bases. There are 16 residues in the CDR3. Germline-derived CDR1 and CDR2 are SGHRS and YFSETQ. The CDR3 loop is CASSLFAGGAINEQFF. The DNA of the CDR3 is TGCGCCAGCAGCTTGTTTGCAGGCGGCGCCATTAATGAGCAGTTCTTC.

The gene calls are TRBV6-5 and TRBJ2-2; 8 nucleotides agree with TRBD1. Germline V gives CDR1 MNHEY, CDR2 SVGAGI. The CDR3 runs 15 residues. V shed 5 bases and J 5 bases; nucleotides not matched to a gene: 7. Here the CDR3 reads CASSRTGSSTGELFF. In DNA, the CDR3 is TGTGCCAGCAGTCGGACAGGGAGTTCGACCGGGGAGCTGTTTTTT.

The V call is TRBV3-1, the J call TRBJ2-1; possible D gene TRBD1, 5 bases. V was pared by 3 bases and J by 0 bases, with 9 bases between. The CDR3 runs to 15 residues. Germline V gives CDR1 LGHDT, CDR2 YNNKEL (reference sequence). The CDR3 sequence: CASSHTDSSYNEQFF. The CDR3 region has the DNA TGTGCCAGCAGCCACACCGACAGCTCCTACAATGAGCAGTTCTTC.

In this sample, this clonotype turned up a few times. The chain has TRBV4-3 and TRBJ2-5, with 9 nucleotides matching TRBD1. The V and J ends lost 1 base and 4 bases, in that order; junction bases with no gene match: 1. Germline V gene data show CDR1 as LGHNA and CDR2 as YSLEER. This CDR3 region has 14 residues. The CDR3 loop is CASSQATGGETQYF. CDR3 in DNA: TGCGCCAGCAGCCAAGCGACAGGGGGAGAGACCCAGTACTTC.

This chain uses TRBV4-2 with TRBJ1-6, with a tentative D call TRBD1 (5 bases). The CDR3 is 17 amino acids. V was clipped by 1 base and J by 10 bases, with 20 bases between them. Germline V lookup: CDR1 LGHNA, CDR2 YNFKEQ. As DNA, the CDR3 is TGTGCCAGCAGCCAAGGCGGAAGGGGAAGGAAAGGGTCACCCCTCCACTTT. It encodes CASSQGGRGRKGSPLHF.

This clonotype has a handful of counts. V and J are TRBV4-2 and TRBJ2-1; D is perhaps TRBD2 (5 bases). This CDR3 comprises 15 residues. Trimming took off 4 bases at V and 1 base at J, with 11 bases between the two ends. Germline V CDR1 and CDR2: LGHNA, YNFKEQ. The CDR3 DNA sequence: TGTGCCAGCAGCCCCCGCGGGCTATCCTACAATGAGCAGTTCTTC. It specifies CASSPRGLSYNEQFF.

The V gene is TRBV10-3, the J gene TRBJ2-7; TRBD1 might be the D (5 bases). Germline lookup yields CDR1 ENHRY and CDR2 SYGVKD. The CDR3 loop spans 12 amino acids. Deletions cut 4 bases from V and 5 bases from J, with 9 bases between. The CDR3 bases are TGTGCCATCAGTGGGGCAGGGAACGAGCAGTACGTC. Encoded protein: CAISGAGNEQYV.

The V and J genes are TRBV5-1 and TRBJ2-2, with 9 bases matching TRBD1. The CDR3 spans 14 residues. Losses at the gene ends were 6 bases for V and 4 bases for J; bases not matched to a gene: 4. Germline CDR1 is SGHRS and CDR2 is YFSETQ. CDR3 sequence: CASNGQGRTGELFF. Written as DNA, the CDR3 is TGCGCCAGCAATGGACAGGGGCGCACCGGGGAGCTGTTTTTT.

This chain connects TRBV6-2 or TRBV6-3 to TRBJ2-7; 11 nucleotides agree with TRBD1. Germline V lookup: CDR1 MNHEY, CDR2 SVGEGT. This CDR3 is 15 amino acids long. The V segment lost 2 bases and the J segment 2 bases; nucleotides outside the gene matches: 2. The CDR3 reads CASSYKGQGAYEQYF. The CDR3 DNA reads TGTGCCAGCAGTTACAAGGGACAGGGGGCCTACGAGCAGTACTTC.

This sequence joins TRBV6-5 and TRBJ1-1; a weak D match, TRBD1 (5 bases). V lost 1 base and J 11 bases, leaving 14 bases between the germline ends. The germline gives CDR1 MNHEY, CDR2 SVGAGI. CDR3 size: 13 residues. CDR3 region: CASSYFRQSGAFF. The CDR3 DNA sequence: TGTGCCAGCAGTTACTTCCGACAGTCAGGGGCTTTCTTT.

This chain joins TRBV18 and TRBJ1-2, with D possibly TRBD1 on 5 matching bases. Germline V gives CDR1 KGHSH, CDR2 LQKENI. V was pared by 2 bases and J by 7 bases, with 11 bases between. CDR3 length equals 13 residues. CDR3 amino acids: CASSPEGKVGYTF. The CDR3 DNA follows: TGTGCCAGCTCACCAGAGGGGAAAGTTGGCTACACCTTC.

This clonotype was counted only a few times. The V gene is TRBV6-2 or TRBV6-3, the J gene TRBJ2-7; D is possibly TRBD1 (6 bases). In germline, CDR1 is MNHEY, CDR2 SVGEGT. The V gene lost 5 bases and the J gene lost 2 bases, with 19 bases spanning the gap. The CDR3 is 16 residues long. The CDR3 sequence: CASSDYEITGTYEQYV. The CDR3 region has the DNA TGTGCCAGCAGTGACTACGAAATTACAGGGACCTACGAGCAGTACGTC.

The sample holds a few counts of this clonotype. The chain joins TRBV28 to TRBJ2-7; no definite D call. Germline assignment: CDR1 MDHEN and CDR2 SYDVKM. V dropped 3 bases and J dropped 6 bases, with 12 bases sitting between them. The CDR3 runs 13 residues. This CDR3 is CASSFGERVEQYV. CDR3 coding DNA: TGTGCCAGCAGTTTCGGCGAAAGGGTCGAGCAGTACGTC.

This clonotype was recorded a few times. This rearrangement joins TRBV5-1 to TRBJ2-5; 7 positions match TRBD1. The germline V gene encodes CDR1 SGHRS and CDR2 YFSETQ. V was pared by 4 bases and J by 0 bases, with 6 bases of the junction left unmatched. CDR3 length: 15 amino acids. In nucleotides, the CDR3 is TGCGCCAGCAGCCCCGGGACAGCGAACCAAGAGACCCAGTACTTC. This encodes CASSPGTANQETQYF. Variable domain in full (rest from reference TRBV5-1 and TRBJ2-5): KAGVTQTPRYLIKTRGQQVTLSCSPISGHRSVSWYQQTPGQGLQFLFEYFSETQRNKGNFPGRFSGRQFSNSRSEMNVSTLELGDSALYLCASSPGTANQETQYFGPGTRLLVL.

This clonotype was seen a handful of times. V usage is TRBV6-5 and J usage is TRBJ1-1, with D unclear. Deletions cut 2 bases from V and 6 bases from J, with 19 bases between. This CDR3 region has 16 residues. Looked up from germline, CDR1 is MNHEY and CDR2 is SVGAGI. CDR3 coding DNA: TGTGCCAGCAGTTACACGGCGACGGGAGGATTCGCTGAAGCTTTCTTT. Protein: CASSYTATGGFAEAFF.

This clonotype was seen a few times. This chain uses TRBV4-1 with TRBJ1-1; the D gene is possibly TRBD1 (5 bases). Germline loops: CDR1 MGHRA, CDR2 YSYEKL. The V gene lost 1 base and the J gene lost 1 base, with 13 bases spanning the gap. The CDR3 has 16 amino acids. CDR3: CASSQVPGRKNTEAFF. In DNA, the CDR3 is TGCGCCAGCAGCCAAGTCCCGGGGCGTAAGAACACTGAAGCTTTCTTT.

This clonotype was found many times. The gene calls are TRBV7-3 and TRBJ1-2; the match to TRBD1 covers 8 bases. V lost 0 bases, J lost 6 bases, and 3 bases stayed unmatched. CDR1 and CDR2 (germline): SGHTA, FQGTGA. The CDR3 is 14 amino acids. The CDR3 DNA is TGTGCCAGCAGCTTAACCGGACAGGGACATGGCTACACCTTC. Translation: CASSLTGQGHGYTF.

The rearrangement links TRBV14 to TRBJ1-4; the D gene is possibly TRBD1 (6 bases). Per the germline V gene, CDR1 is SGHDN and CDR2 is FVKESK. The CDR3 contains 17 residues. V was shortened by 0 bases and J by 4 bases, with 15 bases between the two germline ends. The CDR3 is CASSQDPAGRGNEKLFF. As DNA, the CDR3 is TGTGCCAGCAGCCAAGACCCCGCGGGCAGGGGTAATGAAAAACTGTTTTTT.